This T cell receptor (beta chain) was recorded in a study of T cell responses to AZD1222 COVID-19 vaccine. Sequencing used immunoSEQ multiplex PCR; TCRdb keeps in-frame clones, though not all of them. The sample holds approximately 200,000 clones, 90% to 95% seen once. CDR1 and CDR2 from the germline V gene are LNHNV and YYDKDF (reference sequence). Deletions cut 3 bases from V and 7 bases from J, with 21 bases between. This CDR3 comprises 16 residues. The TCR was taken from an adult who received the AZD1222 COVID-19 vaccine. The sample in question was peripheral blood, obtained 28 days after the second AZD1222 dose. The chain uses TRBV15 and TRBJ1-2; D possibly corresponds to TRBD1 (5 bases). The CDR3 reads CATSRWGGSRSSGYTF. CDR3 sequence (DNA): TGTGCCACCAGCAGGTGGGGGGGGTCCCGGTCGTCTGGCTACACCTTC.